The clone carrying this T cell receptor beta chain appeared a single time. The antigen is undetermined. The record originates from a study of T cell responses to AZD1222 COVID-19 vaccine. Trimming took 3 bases from V and 4 from J; bases not matched to a gene: 11. The CDR3 sequence is 17 residues long. Germline CDR1 and CDR2: SGDLS and YYNGEE. Sequencing was performed with immunoSEQ multiplex PCR; in TCRdb, only in-frame clones are kept and a portion is missing. The data hold 150,000 to 200,000 clones, with 85% to 95% observed a single time. Study outcomes and limitations: No day 14 peak samples; only post-peak repertoires were characterized. Vaccination with two AZD1222 doses was followed by a rise in Spike-specific TCR breadth and depth.

The gene calls are TRBV9 and TRBJ1-1, with 11 bases identical to TRBD1. The specimen was peripheral blood, collected 28 days after the second dose of the MenACWY control vaccine. The sequence derives from an adult who received the MenACWY meningococcal vaccine as a control. CDR3 amino acids: CASSARDRGILSTEAFF. CDR3 coding DNA: TGTGCCAGCAGCGCGCGGGACAGGGGGATTTTATCCACTGAAGCTTTCTTT.